This T cell receptor beta chain appears in the sequencing data of a study of Ad26.COV2.S vaccination and SARS-CoV-2 variants. TCRdb's copy holds only in-frame clones and misses some; the assay was immunoSEQ multiplex PCR. The sample consists of roughly 270,000 clones, around 87% of them appearing once. Treatment defined: over 15 received Ad26.COV2.S at low or high dose, single or two shots; several received placebo; per-sample allocation not given. Samples analyzed were those drawn on day 63 after the first vaccine or placebo injection. The CDR3 loop spans 16 amino acids. Germline V gives CDR1 MNHEY, CDR2 SVGAGI. Trimming cost V 4 bases and J 4 bases, with 17 bases left between them.

The sample consisted of peripheral blood, taken in a trial of Ad26.COV2.S vaccine versus placebo. The V gene is TRBV6-5, the J gene TRBJ2-1; perhaps TRBD2 as D (6 bases). The TCR comes from a person between 18 and 60 years old who received the Ad26.COV2.S COVID-19 vaccine or a placebo. The CDR3: CASSSRLEPTYNEQFF. CDR3 bases: TGTGCCAGCAGTTCCCGACTAGAGCCGACTTACAATGAGCAGTTCTTC.